The sequence of this TCR beta chain was determined in a study of CXCR3-negative and CXCR3-positive naive CD8 T cells. Findings and limits, study-wide: Post-cryopreservation CXCR3 expression was partly diminished, and the bulk of assays employed fresh PBMCs.

Researchers prepared the TRB cDNA libraries using 5' RACE with UMI labels. TCRdb processed the 5' RACE reads again and assigns one entry to each CDR3 protein, with no DNA. The sample table sets out 20,000 to 25,000 distinct CDR3 sequences. Points on this clonotype: What it recognizes is unknown.

The CDR3 extends over 15 amino acids. This sequence joins TRBV21-1 and TRBJ2-7; as DNA is missing, the TRBD1 call by TCRdb cannot be tested. TRBV21-1 constitutes a pseudogene. Material: memory CD8+ T cells from blood. The sequence derives from a human donor in good health. Some clones in this sample may be carry-over from other donors' samples. CDR3 in amino acids: CASSKRGQGAREQYF.